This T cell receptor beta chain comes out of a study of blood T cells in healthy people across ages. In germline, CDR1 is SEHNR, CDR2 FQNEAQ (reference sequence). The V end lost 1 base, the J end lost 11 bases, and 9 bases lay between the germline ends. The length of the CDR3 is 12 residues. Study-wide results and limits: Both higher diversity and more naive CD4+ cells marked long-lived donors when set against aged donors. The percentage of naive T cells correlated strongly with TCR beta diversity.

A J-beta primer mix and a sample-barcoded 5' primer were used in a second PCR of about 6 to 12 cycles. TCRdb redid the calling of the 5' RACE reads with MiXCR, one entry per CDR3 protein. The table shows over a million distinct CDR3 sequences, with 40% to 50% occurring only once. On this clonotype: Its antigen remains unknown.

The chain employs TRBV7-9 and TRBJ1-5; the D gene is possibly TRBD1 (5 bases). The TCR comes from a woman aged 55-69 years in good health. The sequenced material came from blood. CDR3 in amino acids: CASSLGRGAQHF. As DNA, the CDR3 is TGTGCCAGCAGCTTAGGGCGGGGGGCCCAGCATTTT. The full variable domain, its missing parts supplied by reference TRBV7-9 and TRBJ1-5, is DTGVSQNPRHKITKRGQNVTFRCDPISEHNRLYWYRQTLGQGPEFLTYFQNEAQLEKSRLLSDRFSAERPKGSFSTLEIQRTEQGDSAMYLCASSLGRGAQHFGDGTRLSIL.